This T cell receptor (beta chain) was observed in a study of technical replicates of blood from several donors. Sequenced by immunoSEQ multiplex PCR; TCRdb stores in-frame clones only, minus some. The sample has about 100,000 clones; more than 90% are singletons. Material for sequencing was T cells isolated from PBMCs. The clonotype originates from a human donor in good health.

Here the CDR3 reads CASSLGADYEQYF. The CDR3 nucleotides are TGTGCCAGCAGTTTAGGTGCGGACTACGAGCAGTACTTC. This chain connects TRBV27 to TRBJ2-7; D uncertain. The V end was cut by 2 bases, the J end by 3 bases, with 8 bases between. CDR1 is MNHEY and CDR2 is SMNVEV in the germline V gene (reference sequence). The CDR3 sequence is 13 residues long.